This T cell receptor beta chain appears in the sequencing data of a study of blood T cell repertoires in COVID-19. Study as a whole: The United States, Italy and Spain supplied acute and convalescent COVID-19 samples.

Participant-given clinical history determined each cohort assignment. TCRdb's table, derived via immunoSEQ multiplex PCR, lists solely in-frame clones and lacks some. Seen here are approximately 440,000 clones, around 87% observed once, and the top ten hold 0.7%. The receptor was isolated from a young woman who had recovered from COVID-19. The sample taken for sequencing was PBMCs or T cells enriched from blood (not recorded which).

The CDR3: CASRTGTGAGEQYF. The CDR3 region has the DNA TGTGCCAGCAGGACCGGAACAGGGGCCGGCGAGCAGTACTTC. The chain uses TRBV2 and TRBJ2-7; 7 nucleotides line up with TRBD1. The V gene's germline CDR1 is SNHLY and CDR2 FYNNEI. The CDR3 contains 14 residues. V lost 6 bases and J lost 6; bases outside the gene matches: 11.